This TCR beta chain was captured in a study of tumor-infiltrating lymphocytes in primary liver carcinoma. Study-level information: Patients had primary liver carcinoma treated by surgical resection. Men as well as women, aged 30 to 69 years, made up the patients. Productive TCRbeta reads per sample were roughly 3.5 to 7.13 million, not differing by tissue.

Germline CDR1 is MNHEY and CDR2 is SVGEGT. The CDR3 has 13 amino acids. In regard to this clonotype: The CDR3 end shows no conserved phenylalanine or tryptophan, and so a read error is likely.

Unsorted whole blood supplied the blood RNA, and germline DNA was isolated too. Every patient had chronic HBV infection and was treatment-naive. A primer in the constant region served to generate TCR beta cDNA from about 480 ng of total RNA. Three rounds of nested multiplex PCR with slightly modified ARM-PCR produced TCR beta libraries. The study ran its first two PCR rounds for nine to ten cycles each, using TRBV1-TRBV30 forward primers and a C-beta reverse primer. TCRdb reanalysed the multiplex PCR reads using MiXCR and keeps one entry per CDR3 protein. The sample contains about 320,000 distinct CDR3 sequences, more than 55% of which appear only once.

The gene calls are TRBV6-2 or TRBV6-3 and TRBJ2-7; D is unresolved. The receptor's source is a middle-aged man with primary liver carcinoma and hepatitis B virus infection. The sequencing input was peripheral blood. This chain's CDR3 is CVSSPDWVYEQYS. Written as DNA, the CDR3 is TGTGTCAGCAGCCCCGACTGGGTCTACGAGCAGTACTCC.